Described below is a single T cell receptor beta chain sequence and its context. The data derive from a study of cytomegalovirus exposure and HLA in healthy donors. This CDR3 has 13 amino acids. From germline, CDR1 is MNHEY and CDR2 SVGAGI. Unmatched junction bases numbered 4, after V lost 8 bases and J lost 3 bases. PCR was performed using 60 Vbeta and 13 Jbeta primers. Original processing methods: There were about 86 million unique TCR beta chains by a later count, and some 11 million of them were shared. Assay used: immunoSEQ multiplex PCR; TCRdb lists only in-frame clones, some missing. That table gives V, J and clone size, and the DNA gave D and trimming. Of some 150,000 clones listed, roughly 84% are singletons. Nominally healthy donors provided the samples, though records likely missed some immune exposures.

This clonotype originated in a male donor in good health and CMV-seronegative. V usage is TRBV6-5 and J usage is TRBJ1-1; the match to TRBD1 covers 9 bases. Sequencing was carried out using PBMCs. As DNA, the CDR3 is TGTGCCAGCCGGACAGGGGAGTACACTGAAGCTTTCTTT. Its translation: CASRTGEYTEAFF.